These 31 T cell receptor beta chains share one sample of origin, sequenced in a study of Ad26.COV2.S vaccination and SARS-CoV-2 variants. Treatment reported: roughly 19 received Ad26.COV2.S at low or high dose, single or two shots; a few received placebo; per-sample allocation not given. Following the first vaccine or placebo injection, samples were taken on day 63. Method: immunoSEQ multiplex PCR; TCRdb's copy keeps in-frame clones and lacks some. Here the sample spans roughly 300,000 clones, 86% being singletons. The sequenced sample was peripheral blood, obtained in a trial of Ad26.COV2.S vaccine versus placebo. Receptors originate from a person aged 18-60 years who received the Ad26.COV2.S COVID-19 vaccine or a placebo.

V and J are TRBV7-8 and TRBJ2-1, with 8 bases lining up with TRBD2. V shed 4 bases, J shed 2 bases, and the junction held 4 bases outside the gene matches. CDR3 length equals 15 residues. Per the germline V gene, CDR1 is SGHVS and CDR2 is FQNEAQ. The CDR3 nucleotides are TGTGCCAGCAGCTCCCGGGAGGGTCCCTACAATGAGCAGTTCTTC. Translated, it gives CASSSREGPYNEQFF.

This chain uses TRBV13 with TRBJ2-1, with D perhaps TRBD1 or TRBD2 (5 bases each). Trimming pared 1 base from V and 0 bases from J, leaving 10 bases between. The V gene's germline CDR1 is PRHDT and CDR2 FYEKMQ (reference sequence). CDR3 size: 16 residues. The CDR3 protein is CASSLVEGSSYNEQFF. In DNA, the CDR3 is TGTGCCAGCAGCTTAGTAGAGGGGAGCTCCTACAATGAGCAGTTCTTC.

This clone was picked up a small number of times. V usage is TRBV9 and J usage is TRBJ2-7; 7 positions match TRBD1. Unmatched junction bases numbered 6, after V lost 3 bases and J lost 0 bases. The CDR3 sequence is 15 residues long. Germline V lookup: CDR1 SGDLS, CDR2 YYNGEE. The CDR3 reads CASSESGQSSYEQYF. CDR3 coding DNA: TGTGCCAGCAGCGAGTCGGGACAGAGCTCCTACGAGCAGTACTTC.

The gene calls are TRBV19 and TRBJ2-3, with a possible D match to TRBD1 (6 bases). Germline CDR1 reads LNHDA; CDR2 reads SQIVND (reference sequence). The CDR3 is 12 residues long. The ends were cut back, 8 bases at V and 10 bases at J, with 16 bases in the middle. CDR3 nucleotides: TGTGCCAGTCGACACAGGGATGGGGCGCAGTATTTT. Protein sequence: CASRHRDGAQYF.

This sequence joins TRBV3-1 (or the pseudogene TRBV3-2) and TRBJ1-5; 8 positions agree with TRBD1. With V trimmed by 1 base and J by 8 bases, 4 bases remained unmatched. Germline V gives CDR1 LGHDT, CDR2 YNNKEL (reference sequence). This CDR3 is 14 amino acids long. The CDR3 sequence: CASSQVGQGEPQHF. CDR3 nucleotides: TGTGCCAGCAGCCAAGTTGGACAGGGTGAGCCCCAGCATTTT.

The chain carries TRBV30 and TRBJ2-2; D uncertain. CDR3 length: 14 residues. Germline lookup yields CDR1 GTSNPN and CDR2 SVGIG (reference sequence). The ends were cut back, 3 bases at V and 4 bases at J, with 12 bases in the middle. The CDR3 DNA is TGTGCCTGGAGCACGGGTCCGGCCACCGGGGAGCTGTTTTTT. This encodes CAWSTGPATGELFF.

The chain is built from TRBV19 and TRBJ2-2, with 8 bases aligning to TRBD1. The CDR3 is 15 amino acids. Trimming at V came to 5 bases and at J to 3 bases, leaving 5 bases not matched to a gene. Germline loops: CDR1 LNHDA, CDR2 SQIVND (reference sequence). CDR3 sequence (DNA): TGTGCCAGTAGTCAAGACAGGGGAGACACCGGGGAGCTGTTTTTT. This sequence encodes CASSQDRGDTGELFF.

V gene TRBV5-1 combines with J gene TRBJ2-3, with D possibly being TRBD2 (5 bases). Germline lookup yields CDR1 SGHRS and CDR2 YFSETQ. With 0 bases removed from V and 2 bases from J, the gap between germline ends came to 7 bases. This CDR3 spans 14 amino acids. This CDR3 reads CASSLAGLTDTQYF. The CDR3 DNA sequence: TGCGCCAGCAGCTTGGCAGGACTCACAGATACGCAGTATTTT. The full variable domain, rest sourced from reference TRBV5-1 and TRBJ2-3, is KAGVTQTPRYLIKTRGQQVTLSCSPISGHRSVSWYQQTPGQGLQFLFEYFSETQRNKGNFPGRFSGRQFSNSRSEMNVSTLELGDSALYLCASSLAGLTDTQYFGPGTRLTVL.

The CDR3 sequence is CASSFRTSGISYNEQFF. The CDR3 DNA follows: TGTGCCAGCAGCTTTCGGACTAGCGGGATATCGTACAATGAGCAGTTCTTC. V usage is TRBV7-6 and J usage is TRBJ2-1; 12 nucleotides agree with TRBD2. V was pared by 3 bases and J by 4 bases, with 7 bases of the junction left unmatched. Germline V gives CDR1 SGHVS, CDR2 FNYEAQ. CDR3 length equals 17 residues.

J is TRBJ2-7 and V is TRBV3-1 (or the pseudogene TRBV3-2); 9 bases line up with TRBD1. The CDR3 consists of 14 residues. CDR1 is LGHDT, CDR2 YNNKEL, per germline (reference sequence). V trimming: 5 bases; J trimming: 5 bases; junction bases outside the gene matches: 7. The DNA for the CDR3 is TGTGCCAGCAGCTTCGGGACAGGGAGGGACGAGCAGTACTTC. It yields the protein CASSFGTGRDEQYF.

The chain carries TRBV2 and TRBJ1-6, with D tentatively TRBD1 (5 bases). The CDR3 length is 16 residues. Trimming took off 1 base at V and 1 base at J, with 8 bases between the two ends. Germline values: CDR1 SNHLY, CDR2 FYNNEI. The CDR3 DNA reads TGTGCCAGCAGTGAAGACGGGGGATCCTATAATTCACCCCTCCACTTT. Translating it yields CASSEDGGSYNSPLHF. The whole variable domain, filled in from reference TRBV2 and TRBJ1-6, reads EPEVTQTPSHQVTQMGQEVILRCVPISNHLYFYWYRQILGQKVEFLVSFYNNEISEKSEIFDDQFSVERPDGSNFTLKIRSTKLEDSAMYFCASSEDGGSYNSPLHFGNGTRLTVT.

This clone occurred many times. The CDR3 sequence is CASSPGGLNTEAFF. CDR3 DNA sequence: TGTGCCAGCAGCCCTGGTGGATTGAACACTGAAGCTTTCTTT. The genes are TRBV13 and TRBJ1-1; D gene uncertain. The V gene's germline CDR1 is PRHDT and CDR2 FYEKMQ (reference sequence). This CDR3 is 14 amino acids long. V lost 5 bases to trimming and J lost 0 bases, with 10 bases between them.

In its sample, this clone was seen once. The V and J genes are TRBV21-1 and TRBJ2-3; no check of the table's D call, TRBD1, against the DNA was made. TRBV21-1 constitutes a pseudogene. The CDR3 loop spans 14 amino acids. CDR3 sequence: CASSPVQHTDTQYF. The CDR3 nucleotides are TGTGCCAGCAGCCCTGTTCAACACACAGATACGCAGTATTTT.

This clone came up a few times. The chain couples TRBV5-6 to TRBJ1-1; D perhaps matches TRBD1 (6 bases). The ends were cut back, 4 bases at V and 8 bases at J, with 12 bases in the middle. The CDR3 runs to 12 residues. Germline loops: CDR1 SGHDT, CDR2 YYEEEE. This CDR3 reads CASSHTGAEAFF. In DNA, the CDR3 is TGTGCCAGCAGCCATACGGGGGCCGAAGCTTTCTTT.

About this clone itself: The sample has other DNA sequences that encode this CDR3 too. The chain carries TRBV19 and TRBJ1-2, with D maybe TRBD1 (6 bases). The V gene's germline CDR1 is LNHDA and CDR2 SQIVND (reference sequence). Trimming removed 5 bases from V and 5 bases from J, with 12 bases in between. The CDR3 runs 13 residues. CDR3 amino acids: CASSPGTRYGYTF. DNA of the CDR3: TGTGCCAGTAGTCCCGGGACACGATATGGCTACACCTTC. Complete variable domain (other parts from reference TRBV19 and TRBJ1-2): DGGITQSPKYLFRKEGQNVTLSCEQNLNHDAMYWYRQDPGQGLRLIYYSQIVNDFQKGDIAEGYSVSREKKESFPLTVTSAQKNPTAFYLCASSPGTRYGYTFGSGTRLTVV.

V and J are TRBV4-1 and TRBJ2-3, with 16 positions matching TRBD2. The CDR3 sequence is 16 residues long. From germline, CDR1 is MGHRA and CDR2 YSYEKL. V lost 4 bases and J lost 4; bases outside the gene matches: 2. CDR3 bases: TGCGCCAGCAGCCTCGGGACTAGCGGGGGGGCAGATACGCAGTATTTT. Translation: CASSLGTSGGADTQYF.

This chain links TRBV7-2 with TRBJ2-1; TRBD2 aligns across 9 bases. The V gene's germline CDR1 is SGHTA and CDR2 FQGNSA. The CDR3 is 14 amino acids. V trimming: 5 bases; J trimming: 9 bases; junction bases outside the gene matches: 8. Here the CDR3 DNA reads TGTGCCAGCAGCCTCATAGCGGGAGTTAGTGAGCAGTTCTTC. This translates into CASSLIAGVSEQFF.

The chain uses TRBV4-1 and TRBJ2-4; 9 nucleotides agree with TRBD2. This CDR3 spans 16 amino acids. Germline V lookup: CDR1 MGHRA, CDR2 YSYEKL. V was clipped by 4 bases and J by 1 base; unmatched bases: 5. This CDR3 reads CASSPLAGDAKNIQYF. The CDR3 nucleotides are TGCGCCAGCAGCCCATTAGCGGGGGACGCCAAAAACATTCAGTACTTC.

This chain joins TRBV7-2 and TRBJ2-1, with 10 bases aligning to TRBD2. The germline V gene encodes CDR1 SGHTA and CDR2 FQGNSA. The CDR3 contains 15 residues. V lost 3 bases, J lost 6 bases, and 5 bases stayed unmatched. CDR3 protein: CASSFGLAGVNEQFF. The CDR3 DNA reads TGTGCCAGCAGCTTCGGTCTAGCGGGGGTCAATGAGCAGTTCTTC.

The chain couples TRBV28 to TRBJ1-4; no reliable D call. CDR3 length: 14 residues. Germline CDR1 MDHEN, CDR2 SYDVKM. Deletions cut 6 bases from V and 6 bases from J, with 14 bases between. CDR3 in DNA: TGTGCCAGCAGACCCACGGGGAGGGATGAAAAACTGTTTTTT. It is translated as CASRPTGRDEKLFF.

The J gene is TRBJ2-1, the V gene TRBV5-6; TRBD2 matches at 8 bases. The CDR3 covers 15 residues. Per germline, CDR1 SGHDT and CDR2 YYEEEE. V lost 2 bases, J lost 6 bases, and 7 bases stayed unmatched. The CDR3 loop is CASSLGVAGFNEQFF. The CDR3 region has the DNA TGTGCCAGCAGCTTAGGGGTAGCGGGGTTCAATGAGCAGTTCTTC.

This chain uses TRBV7-2 with TRBJ2-1; D gene ambiguous. The germline V gene has CDR1 SGHTA and CDR2 FQGNSA. CDR3 length: 13 amino acids. V was shortened by 5 bases and J by 4 bases, with 9 bases between the two germline ends. CDR3 sequence (DNA): TGTGCCAGCAGCCCCCGAGAATACAATGAGCAGTTCTTC. It is translated as CASSPREYNEQFF.

This chain connects TRBV19 to TRBJ2-1; D perhaps matches TRBD1 (6 bases). V lost 3 bases to trimming and J lost 15 bases, with 12 bases between them. The CDR3 covers 11 residues. Germline CDR1 LNHDA, CDR2 SQIVND (reference sequence). The CDR3 sequence is CASSMADRRFF. In nucleotides, the CDR3 is TGTGCCAGTAGTATGGCCGACAGGCGGTTCTTC.

The chain couples TRBV2 to TRBJ1-2; D may be TRBD1 (5 bases). In germline, CDR1 is SNHLY, CDR2 FYNNEI. V lost 1 base to trimming and J lost 4 bases, with 13 bases between them. This CDR3 has 15 amino acids. The CDR3 region has the DNA TGTGCCAGCAGTGAAGGGCAGGGTGTAAGCTATGGCTACACCTTC. This sequence encodes CASSEGQGVSYGYTF.

V and J are TRBV25-1 and TRBJ1-1; D uncertain. Germline V gene sequence: CDR1 MGHDK, CDR2 SYGVNS. The germline V and J ends were trimmed by 6 bases and 5 bases, with 16 bases remaining between them. The CDR3 totals 14 residues. The chain's CDR3 is CASSSSGGFTEAFF. For the CDR3, the DNA is TGTGCCAGCAGCTCCTCTGGTGGTTTTACTGAAGCTTTCTTT.

This chain connects TRBV7-9 to TRBJ2-2; possibly TRBD2 for D (6 bases). Germline values: CDR1 SEHNR, CDR2 FQNEAQ (reference sequence). V gave up 6 bases and J gave up 10 bases, with 15 bases separating them. The CDR3 is 13 residues long. CDR3 residues: CASREGPLLELFF. The CDR3 DNA follows: TGTGCCAGCAGGGAGGGACCCCTGTTGGAGCTGTTTTTT.

The gene calls are TRBV25-1 and TRBJ1-1; no reliable D call. The germline V gene has CDR1 MGHDK and CDR2 SYGVNS. CDR3 size: 14 residues. V was trimmed by 7 bases and J by 1 base, leaving 13 bases between them. CDR3 in amino acids: CASTDQRKNTEAFF. In DNA, the CDR3 is TGTGCCAGCACCGACCAGCGGAAGAACACTGAAGCTTTCTTT.

V and J are TRBV7-9 and TRBJ2-5; 7 bases fit TRBD2. Unmatched junction bases numbered 6, after V lost 5 bases and J lost 0 bases. This CDR3 comprises 15 residues. Germline CDR1 and CDR2: SEHNR and FQNEAQ (reference sequence). For the CDR3, the DNA is TGTGCCAGCAGCCGGGAGGCGGATTACCAAGAGACCCAGTACTTC. Its translation: CASSREADYQETQYF.

The chain uses TRBV7-9 and TRBJ2-3; 7 bases line up with TRBD1. There are 16 residues in the CDR3. V was clipped by 5 bases and J by 2 bases; unmatched bases: 10. CDR1 and CDR2 (germline): SEHNR, FQNEAQ (reference sequence). Here the CDR3 reads CASSDLGGGLTDTQYF. For the CDR3, the DNA is TGTGCCAGCAGCGACCTAGGGGGCGGTCTCACAGATACGCAGTATTTT.

This chain uses TRBV19 with TRBJ2-2, with 7 bases lining up with TRBD2. Losses at the gene ends were 5 bases for V and 4 bases for J; bases not matched to a gene: 7. CDR3 length equals 15 residues. Germline V CDR1 and CDR2: LNHDA, SQIVND (reference sequence). This CDR3 is CASSEASGITGELFF. CDR3 in DNA: TGTGCCAGTAGTGAGGCTAGCGGCATCACCGGGGAGCTGTTTTTT.

Regarding this clone: A much larger clone lies a single base off, so this may be a read error. The V call is TRBV5-4, the J call TRBJ1-5, with D possibly TRBD1 on 6 matching bases. This CDR3 spans 14 amino acids. Germline assignment: CDR1 SGHNT and CDR2 YYREEE (reference sequence). Trimming pared 0 bases from V and 4 bases from J, leaving 8 bases between. The CDR3 spells CASSLDRANQPQHF. As DNA, the CDR3 is TGTGCCAGCAGCTTGGACAGGGCAAATCAGCCCCAGCATTTT.